Presented here are 29 T cell receptor beta chains from one specimen sequenced in a study of blood T cell repertoires in COVID-19. Profiling relied on immunoSEQ multiplex PCR, and the TCRdb table lists in-frame clones only, not all of them. The sample lists roughly 160,000 clones; approximately 83% were seen once. Sequenced material: peripheral blood. All receptors come from a woman older than 75 with acute or convalescent COVID-19.

The V gene is TRBV5-4, the J gene TRBJ2-7; TRBD1 agrees at 8 bases. Germline trimming cut 4 bases from V and 4 bases from J; bases unmatched to any gene: 7. Germline assignment: CDR1 SGHNT and CDR2 YYREEE (reference sequence). This CDR3 is 14 amino acids long. For the CDR3, the DNA is TGTGCCAGCAGCCCGGCAGGGGGCCTATACGAGCAGTACTTC. Residues: CASSPAGGLYEQYF. The variable domain in full, with the rest retrieved from reference TRBV5-4 and TRBJ2-7, is ETGVTQSPTHLIKTRGQQVTLRCSSQSGHNTVSWYQQALGQGPQFIFQYYREEENGRGNFPPRFSGLQFPNYSSELNVNALELDDSALYLCASSPAGGLYEQYFGPGTRLTVT.

This clone was observed at least ten times. The chain combines TRBV7-9 with TRBJ2-5; TRBD1 aligns across 7 bases. CDR1 and CDR2 (germline): SEHNR, FQNEAQ (reference sequence). V trimming: 2 bases; J trimming: 5 bases; junction bases outside the gene matches: 8. The CDR3 consists of 15 residues. The CDR3 loop is CASSLFLGGYETQYF. The CDR3, as DNA: TGTGCCAGCAGCTTATTTCTAGGGGGCTATGAGACCCAGTACTTC.

The V call is TRBV5-1, the J call TRBJ1-4, with a weak D call TRBD1 (5 bases). Trimming pared 1 base from V and 3 bases from J, leaving 7 bases between. Germline V gene lookup returns CDR1 SGHRS and CDR2 YFSETQ. The CDR3 covers 14 residues. CDR3 in amino acids: CASSLLRANEKLFF. Here the CDR3 DNA reads TGCGCCAGCAGCTTGCTCAGGGCTAATGAAAAACTGTTTTTT.

J is TRBJ2-5 and V is TRBV3-1 (or the pseudogene TRBV3-2); weak D call: TRBD2 (7 bases). Germline V lookup: CDR1 LGHDT, CDR2 YNNKEL (reference sequence). The V gene lost 1 base and the J gene lost 3 bases, with 12 bases spanning the gap. The CDR3 spans 15 residues. CDR3 sequence: CASSQVRGPEETQYF. The CDR3 DNA is TGTGCCAGCAGCCAAGTGCGGGGGCCGGAAGAGACCCAGTACTTC.

Only one count was recorded for this clone. This chain links TRBV5-4 with TRBJ2-3, with D tentatively TRBD2 (6 bases). This CDR3 has 15 residues. CDR1 is SGHNT and CDR2 is YYREEE in the germline V gene (reference sequence). Trimming cost V 0 bases and J 2 bases, with 10 bases left between them. CDR3 nucleotides: TGTGCCAGCAGCTTGGCGGCGGGGCTCACAGATACGCAGTATTTT. It translates to CASSLAAGLTDTQYF.

The chain is built from TRBV7-9 and TRBJ1-1, with D perhaps matching TRBD1 (5 bases). Germline V CDR1 and CDR2: SEHNR, FQNEAQ (reference sequence). V lost 0 bases and J lost 5, with 13 bases in between. This CDR3 has 15 amino acids. This CDR3 reads CASSLAHGALTEAFF. DNA of the CDR3: TGTGCCAGCAGCTTAGCGCATGGGGCTCTAACTGAAGCTTTCTTT.

The genes are TRBV11-3 and TRBJ2-7; weak D call: TRBD1 (6 bases). The V and J ends lost 1 base and 6 bases respectively, with 25 bases between them. This CDR3 spans 18 amino acids. The germline V gene encodes CDR1 SGHNT and CDR2 YENEEA. CDR3 residues: CASSLVKDRMAPRGEQYF. Here the CDR3 DNA reads TGTGCCAGCAGCTTAGTTAAAGACAGGATGGCCCCCCGGGGCGAGCAGTACTTC.

The chain employs TRBV19 and TRBJ2-3; TRBD2 matches at 8 bases. Germline assignment: CDR1 LNHDA and CDR2 SQIVND (reference sequence). The CDR3 is 15 residues long. After removal of 11 bases from V and 3 bases from J, the junction contained 13 bases not matched to a gene. The CDR3 here is CAPTGTRGCTDTQYF. The CDR3 DNA reads as TGTGCCCCAACCGGGACTAGAGGTTGTACAGATACGCAGTATTTT. The variable domain in full, completed from reference TRBV19 and TRBJ2-3, reads DGGITQSPKYLFRKEGQNVTLSCEQNLNHDAMYWYRQDPGQGLRLIYYSQIVNDFQKGDIAEGYSVSREKKESFPLTVTSAQKNPTAFYLCAPTGTRGCTDTQYFGPGTRLTVL.

This chain uses TRBV3-1 (or the pseudogene TRBV3-2) with TRBJ1-3; D is undetermined. Germline CDR1 is LGHDT and CDR2 is YNNKEL (reference sequence). The CDR3 is 14 residues long. With 1 base removed from V and 0 bases from J, the gap between germline ends came to 4 bases. The CDR3, as DNA: TGTGCCAGCAGCCAAGTAGACTCTGGAAACACCATATATTTT. It is translated as CASSQVDSGNTIYF.

Of note for this clone: Other DNA sequences of this sample code for an identical CDR3. V usage is TRBV7-2 and J usage is TRBJ2-7; TRBD1 aligns across 8 bases. This CDR3 is built from 13 residues. From germline, CDR1 is SGHTA and CDR2 FQGNSA. Trimming cost V 4 bases and J 4 bases; bases outside gene matches: 3. CDR3 sequence (DNA): TGTGCCAGCAGCTCTGACAGGGGTTACGAGCAGTACTTC. Protein sequence: CASSSDRGYEQYF. The full variable domain, its missing parts supplied by reference TRBV7-2 and TRBJ2-7, is GAGVSQSPSNKVTEKGKDVELRCDPISGHTALYWYRQSLGQGLEFLIYFQGNSAPDKSGLPSDRFSAERTGGSVSTLTIQRTQQEDSAVYLCASSSDRGYEQYFGPGTRLTVT.

The rearrangement links TRBV5-1 to TRBJ1-4; tentative D call: TRBD1 (6 bases). CDR1 and CDR2 (germline): SGHRS, YFSETQ. This CDR3 is 18 amino acids long. V shed 4 bases and J shed 0 bases, with 19 bases lying between them. The CDR3 is CASSLTGQAIATNEKLFF. As DNA, the CDR3 is TGCGCCAGCAGCCTTACGGGACAAGCCATTGCAACTAATGAAAAACTGTTTTTT.

The chain carries TRBV7-9 and TRBJ2-7; tentative D call: TRBD2 (6 bases). V gave up 1 base and J gave up 4 bases, with 11 bases separating them. The CDR3 contains 14 residues. Germline values: CDR1 SEHNR, CDR2 FQNEAQ (reference sequence). Here the CDR3 DNA reads TGTGCCAGCAGCTTAGGACTCCGGGGGTACGAGCAGTACTTC. As protein: CASSLGLRGYEQYF.

The chain employs TRBV30 and TRBJ1-3, with 7 bases lining up with TRBD1. V lost 2 bases and J lost 0; bases outside the gene matches: 7. The germline gives CDR1 GTSNPN, CDR2 SVGIG (reference sequence). The CDR3 is 16 amino acids. CDR3 nucleotide sequence: TGTGCCTGGAGTCGGACAGGCCTTTTCTCTGGAAACACCATATATTTT. Protein product: CAWSRTGLFSGNTIYF.

This chain connects TRBV9 to TRBJ1-2; TRBD1 is a possible D gene (5 bases). From germline, CDR1 is SGDLS and CDR2 YYNGEE. The CDR3 has 17 residues. The V end lost 4 bases, the J end lost 0 bases, and 19 bases lay between the germline ends. CDR3 nucleotides: TGTGCCAGCAGCAACCGGGACGGACTACTAGCTAACTATGGCTACACCTTC. Encoded protein: CASSNRDGLLANYGYTF. The entire variable domain, with the rest obtained from reference TRBV9 and TRBJ1-2, is as follows: DSGVTQTPKHLITATGQRVTLRCSPRSGDLSVYWYQQSLDQGLQFLIQYYNGEERAKGNILERFSAQQFPDLHSELNLSSLELGDSALYFCASSNRDGLLANYGYTFGSGTRLTVV.

This sequence joins TRBV3-1 (or the pseudogene TRBV3-2) and TRBJ2-7; 8 bases line up with TRBD2. CDR1 and CDR2 from the germline V gene are LGHDT and YNNKEL (reference sequence). This CDR3 comprises 16 residues. After removal of 1 base from V and 0 bases from J, the junction contained 5 bases not matched to a gene. The CDR3 is CASSQGLAGFSYEQYF. The CDR3, as DNA: TGTGCCAGCAGCCAAGGCCTAGCGGGTTTCTCCTACGAGCAGTACTTC.

The rearrangement uses TRBV21-1 and TRBJ2-7; the tabulated D call, TRBD1, remains unverified against the DNA. TRBV21-1 is a pseudogene locus. The CDR3 is made up of 16 amino acids. DNA for the CDR3: TGTGCCAGCAGCACATTACCGGGACAGGGGTCCTACGAGCAGTACTTC. Its protein is CASSTLPGQGSYEQYF.

CDR3 region: CASRLWGTATQYF. CDR3 nucleotides: TGTGCCAGCAGGTTGTGGGGGACAGCGACCCAGTACTTC. The V and J genes are TRBV5-5 and TRBJ2-5; 7 positions agree with TRBD1. The CDR3 loop spans 13 amino acids. Per germline, CDR1 SGHKS and CDR2 YYEKEE (reference sequence). The trim removed 5 bases at V and 7 bases at J, leaving 8 bases unmatched.

In nucleotides, the CDR3 is TGTGCCAGCAGTTACCTCCTAGTCGGGGAGCAGTACTTC. It is translated as CASSYLLVGEQYF. The genes are TRBV6-2 or TRBV6-3 and TRBJ2-7, with no clear D. V lost 2 bases and J lost 7, with 12 bases in between. Germline lookup yields CDR1 MNHEY and CDR2 SVGEGT. The CDR3 sequence is 13 residues long.

The CDR3: CASSIDPPAPGLIRNKNIQYF. The CDR3 DNA is TGTGCCAGTAGTATAGATCCCCCCGCCCCAGGCCTTATTAGGAATAAAAACATTCAGTACTTC. The gene calls are TRBV19 and TRBJ2-4; D remains unclear. The CDR3 is 21 amino acids. Looked up from germline, CDR1 is LNHDA and CDR2 is SQIVND (reference sequence). Trimming cost V 0 bases and J 4 bases, with 28 bases left between them.

The DNA of the CDR3 is TGTGCCTGGACCCGGGGAGGAGGATCTGGAAACACCATATATTTT. Translation gives CAWTRGGGSGNTIYF. The chain carries TRBV30 and TRBJ1-3; D unclear. V was pared by 4 bases and J by 1 base, with 14 bases between. This CDR3 spans 15 amino acids. Germline V gene sequence: CDR1 GTSNPN, CDR2 SVGIG (reference sequence).

The V and J genes are TRBV28 and TRBJ2-1; D may be TRBD1 (5 bases). Per the germline V gene, CDR1 is MDHEN and CDR2 is SYDVKM. The CDR3 has 15 residues. The V and J ends lost 1 base and 0 bases respectively, with 7 bases between them. The CDR3 region is CASSLYQGSYNEQFF. Here the CDR3 DNA reads TGTGCCAGCAGTTTATATCAGGGCTCCTACAATGAGCAGTTCTTC.

This chain uses TRBV19 with TRBJ1-1; D ambiguous. Between the trimmed V and J ends, which lost 3 bases and 5 bases, there was a span of 4 bases. Germline V gene lookup returns CDR1 LNHDA and CDR2 SQIVND (reference sequence). This CDR3 is built from 11 residues. The CDR3 spells CASSMATEAFF. The CDR3 nucleotides read TGTGCCAGTAGTATGGCTACTGAAGCTTTCTTT.

The chain uses TRBV5-1 and TRBJ2-3, with no clear D. The CDR3 spans 14 residues. Deletions cut 3 bases from V and 6 bases from J, with 14 bases between. The germline V gene encodes CDR1 SGHRS and CDR2 YFSETQ. CDR3 amino acids: CASSSFRPEDTQYF. The CDR3 nucleotides are TGCGCCAGCAGCTCTTTTCGCCCTGAGGATACGCAGTATTTT.

The J gene is TRBJ1-1, the V gene TRBV19; 10 bases agree with TRBD1. CDR1 LNHDA and CDR2 SQIVND come from the germline V gene (reference sequence). CDR3 length: 15 residues. V dropped 7 bases and J dropped 4; count of bases not matched to a gene: 9. The CDR3 spells CASIVTGGGGTEAFF. CDR3 in DNA: TGTGCCAGTATTGTGACAGGGGGCGGTGGCACTGAAGCTTTCTTT. Combining the CDR3 with reference TRBV19 and TRBJ1-1 gives the whole variable domain DGGITQSPKYLFRKEGQNVTLSCEQNLNHDAMYWYRQDPGQGLRLIYYSQIVNDFQKGDIAEGYSVSREKKESFPLTVTSAQKNPTAFYLCASIVTGGGGTEAFFGQGTRLTVV.

This clone was seen more than once but under ten times. The rearrangement joins TRBV19 to TRBJ2-2; 10 nucleotides align to TRBD2. The CDR3 is 15 residues long. Germline trimming cut 3 bases from V and 5 bases from J; bases unmatched to any gene: 3. CDR1 is LNHDA, CDR2 SQIVND, per germline (reference sequence). The CDR3 reads CASSIYSGGTGELFF. CDR3 nucleotides: TGTGCCAGTAGTATTTATAGCGGGGGGACCGGGGAGCTGTTTTTT. Combining the CDR3 with reference TRBV19 and TRBJ2-2 gives the whole variable domain DGGITQSPKYLFRKEGQNVTLSCEQNLNHDAMYWYRQDPGQGLRLIYYSQIVNDFQKGDIAEGYSVSREKKESFPLTVTSAQKNPTAFYLCASSIYSGGTGELFFGEGSRLTVL.

In this sample, this clone turned up once. This sequence joins TRBV5-1 and TRBJ2-5; the match to TRBD2 covers 10 bases. V shed 2 bases, J shed 1 base, and the junction held 8 bases outside the gene matches. The germline gives CDR1 SGHRS, CDR2 YFSETQ. The CDR3 totals 17 residues. The CDR3 loop reads CASSFRLAGAFQETQYF. Here the CDR3 DNA reads TGCGCCAGCAGCTTTCGGCTAGCGGGGGCCTTCCAAGAGACCCAGTACTTC.

The chain links TRBV10-3 to TRBJ1-5, with 9 bases that match TRBD1. Germline loops: CDR1 ENHRY, CDR2 SYGVKD. V lost 3 bases, J lost 5 bases, and 8 bases stayed unmatched. The CDR3 spans 16 residues. The CDR3 DNA reads as TGTGCCATCAGTGACACCGGGACAGGGAGACATCAGCCCCAGCATTTT. The encoded protein is CAISDTGTGRHQPQHF.

The gene calls are TRBV11-2 and TRBJ2-3, with D unclear. V lost 2 bases and J 3 bases, leaving 12 bases between the germline ends. The length of the CDR3 is 15 residues. Germline V CDR1 and CDR2: SGHAT, FQNNGV. The CDR3 DNA follows: TGTGCCAGCAGCTTAAGCGTGCCTCGAACAGATACGCAGTATTTT. Its protein is CASSLSVPRTDTQYF.

This clone has a handful of counts. The chain uses TRBV19 and TRBJ2-5, with 7 bases aligning to TRBD1. CDR1 and CDR2 from the germline V gene are LNHDA and SQIVND (reference sequence). The CDR3 totals 15 residues. V was pared by 2 bases and J by 2 bases, with 5 bases of the junction left unmatched. The CDR3 is CASSIRQGAQETQYF. The CDR3 region has the DNA TGTGCCAGTAGTATAAGACAGGGAGCTCAAGAGACCCAGTACTTC.